The text below deals with one T cell receptor beta chain. Its antigen is undetermined. This entry is derived from a study of T cell responses to AZD1222 COVID-19 vaccine. The wider study: Pooled samples include second doses given at about 4 or 12 weeks.

The CDR3 runs 14 residues. After removal of 7 bases from V and 7 bases from J, the junction contained 9 bases not matched to a gene. The germline V gene has CDR1 MDHEN and CDR2 SYDVKM. Measured with immunoSEQ multiplex PCR; TCRdb has only the in-frame clones, and not every one. The sample carries 120,000 or so clones, approximately 85% recorded once. Study-wide points: Reports indicate that nearly half of spike-specific TCRs are directed at unmutated variant regions. At baseline, just a handful of AZD1222 recipients tested seropositive. White British donors predominated, females outnumbered males, and clonal diversity was possibly underestimated.

The clonotype was recovered from an adult in good health. The rearrangement links TRBV28 to TRBJ2-2; 7 bases are a match to TRBD1. This material consisted of peripheral blood, taken on day 0 of AZD1222 vaccination. The CDR3 DNA sequence: TGTGCCAGCAACGACAGGGATGGGCACGGGGAGCTGTTTTTT. Protein product: CASNDRDGHGELFF.